Listed here are 2 T cell receptor beta chains from one sample, sequenced in a study of T cell clones after liver transplantation. Libraries were prepared by immunoSEQ multiplex PCR; TCRdb keeps only in-frame clonotypes and omits some of them. The profile shows 68,000 or so clones, 80% of them singletons. The sample was CD4+ T cells from blood, taken before liver transplant. These receptor sequences come from a human donor who received a liver transplant.

The sample holds one count of this clone. The V call is TRBV18, the J call TRBJ2-5; no clear D. Trimming removed 1 base at V and 4 bases at J, with 4 bases between. The CDR3 is 12 residues long. Germline lookup yields CDR1 KGHSH and CDR2 LQKENI. The CDR3 spells CASSPQRETQYF. The CDR3 DNA is TGTGCCAGCTCACCACAGAGAGAGACCCAGTACTTC.

V gene TRBV7-9 combines with J gene TRBJ2-3; D possibly corresponds to TRBD1 (6 bases). The germline CDR1 and CDR2 sequences are SEHNR and FQNEAQ (reference sequence). The CDR3 length is 15 residues. Trimming took 5 bases from V and 1 from J, leaving 13 bases between them. The CDR3 nucleotides are TGTGCCAGCAGCCACAGGGAAATGGGCACAGATACGCAGTATTTT. This codes for CASSHREMGTDTQYF. The whole variable domain, filled in from reference TRBV7-9 and TRBJ2-3, reads DTGVSQNPRHKITKRGQNVTFRCDPISEHNRLYWYRQTLGQGPEFLTYFQNEAQLEKSRLLSDRFSAERPKGSFSTLEIQRTEQGDSAMYLCASSHREMGTDTQYFGPGTRLTVL.